The 32 T cell receptor beta chains below were found in one sample sequenced in a study of blood T cell repertoires in COVID-19. Produced via immunoSEQ multiplex PCR; TCRdb's table is partial and in-frame only. The sample has under 300,000 clones, about 80% seen once. Sequencing was done on a sample of PBMCs or T cells enriched from blood (not recorded which). These receptors all stem from a man aged 40-49 years who had recovered from COVID-19.

This chain connects TRBV19 to TRBJ1-5; 10 nucleotides align to TRBD1. Trimming cost V 10 bases and J 7 bases; bases outside gene matches: 13. Germline V gene sequence: CDR1 LNHDA, CDR2 SQIVND (reference sequence). The CDR3 runs to 15 residues. DNA of the CDR3: TGTGCCACAACCGGTTCGGGACAGGGGTGGCAGCCCCAGCATTTT. This codes for CATTGSGQGWQPQHF.

There are a few counts of this clone. The chain has TRBV30 and TRBJ1-5, with a weak D call TRBD1 (5 bases). V was pared by 0 bases and J by 3 bases, with 9 bases between. CDR1 and CDR2 (germline): GTSNPN, SVGIG (reference sequence). The CDR3 contains 14 residues. The CDR3 bases are TGTGCCTGGAGTGTGACAGCCTACAATCAGCCCCAGCATTTT. Residues: CAWSVTAYNQPQHF. Full variable domain (remainder filled in from reference TRBV30 and TRBJ1-5): SQTIHQWPATLVQPVGSPLSLECTVEGTSNPNLYWYRQAAGRGLQLLFYSVGIGQISSEVPQNLSASRPQDRQFILSSKKLLLSDSGFYLCAWSVTAYNQPQHFGDGTRLSIL.

This clone occurred once. The CDR3 DNA follows: TGCGCCAGCAGCCAAGAATTTCGGCAGGGGGCCGTCCTATCTGGGGCCAACGTCCTGACTTTC. Its protein product is CASSQEFRQGAVLSGANVLTF. The genes are TRBV4-3 and TRBJ2-6; 8 nucleotides agree with TRBD1. Germline values: CDR1 LGHNA, CDR2 YSLEER. This CDR3 region has 21 residues. V trimming: 0 bases; J trimming: 1 base; junction bases outside the gene matches: 14.

The genes are TRBV19 and TRBJ2-2; maybe TRBD1 (5 bases). CDR3 length: 14 amino acids. Germline CDR1 LNHDA, CDR2 SQIVND (reference sequence). Trimming pared 3 bases from V and 7 bases from J, leaving 12 bases between. As DNA, the CDR3 is TGTGCCAGTAGTATTCAAGGGGTCAACGGGGAGCTGTTTTTT. Translation gives CASSIQGVNGELFF.

This chain joins TRBV4-1 and TRBJ2-2; maybe TRBD1 (6 bases). The CDR3 spans 15 residues. CDR1 is MGHRA, CDR2 YSYEKL, per germline. V was clipped by 3 bases and J by 7 bases, with 15 bases between them. The chain's CDR3 is CASSQALTGIGELFF. The CDR3 DNA sequence: TGCGCCAGCAGCCAGGCCCTGACAGGAATCGGGGAGCTGTTTTTT.

The chain carries TRBV27 and TRBJ2-5; tentative D call: TRBD1 (6 bases). V dropped 5 bases and J dropped 1 base, with 17 bases sitting between them. There are 16 residues in the CDR3. Germline V gene sequence: CDR1 MNHEY, CDR2 SMNVEV (reference sequence). The CDR3 DNA reads TGTGCCAGCAGTCTCTTTCGACAGGAGATCCAAGAGACCCAGTACTTC. Its protein is CASSLFRQEIQETQYF.

The chain uses TRBV7-2 and TRBJ1-1; the D is unclear. There are 15 residues in the CDR3. The V end was cut by 5 bases, the J end by 0 bases, with 13 bases between. From germline, CDR1 is SGHTA and CDR2 FQGNSA. CDR3 bases: TGTGCCAGCAGCCTCAGGACTATTTTGAACACTGAAGCTTTCTTT. Amino acids: CASSLRTILNTEAFF.

The genes are TRBV1 and TRBJ2-1; the listed D gene, TRBD2, was not tested against the DNA. TRBV1 is shown as a pseudogene. CDR3 length: 13 residues. The CDR3 sequence: CTSSQDRASEQFF. The CDR3 DNA reads TGCACCAGCAGCCAAGATAGAGCATCTGAGCAGTTCTTC.

This clone came up many times. The chain couples TRBV19 to TRBJ2-2, with D possibly being TRBD2 (7 bases). CDR1 and CDR2 from the germline V gene are LNHDA and SQIVND (reference sequence). The CDR3 has 17 amino acids. V lost 3 bases and J 5 bases, leaving 19 bases between the germline ends. The CDR3 sequence: CASSIGGGGSGTGELFF. Here the CDR3 DNA reads TGTGCCAGTAGTATTGGAGGGGGAGGGTCCGGAACCGGGGAGCTGTTTTTT.

The chain recombines TRBV30 with TRBJ2-7; D perhaps matches TRBD2 (5 bases). Trimming pared 7 bases from V and 1 base from J, leaving 17 bases between. Germline lookup yields CDR1 GTSNPN and CDR2 SVGIG (reference sequence). The CDR3 totals 14 residues. The CDR3 spells CASPALRGSYEQYF. The CDR3 bases are TGTGCCTCCCCCGCGCTTCGAGGGTCCTACGAGCAGTACTTC.

A few counts support this clone. The chain couples TRBV11-3 to TRBJ2-2, with 13 positions matching TRBD2. This CDR3 has 17 residues. In germline, CDR1 is SGHNT, CDR2 YENEEA. After removal of 5 bases from V and 6 bases from J, the junction contained 9 bases not matched to a gene. CDR3 DNA: TGTGCCAGCAGCCCAGGACTAGCGGGGGCCTCTCCCGGGGAGCTGTTTTTT. Encoded protein: CASSPGLAGASPGELFF.

The chain links TRBV5-6 to TRBJ1-3; D remains ambiguous. The CDR3 loop spans 14 amino acids. With 1 base removed from V and 0 bases from J, the gap between germline ends came to 5 bases. Germline CDR1 is SGHDT and CDR2 is YYEEEE. The CDR3 sequence: CASSLLSSGNTIYF. DNA of the CDR3: TGTGCCAGCAGCTTGCTGAGCTCTGGAAACACCATATATTTT.

As for this clone: At the DNA level, this CDR3 is encoded by other sequences in the same sample as well. V usage is TRBV7-3 and J usage is TRBJ1-3; a possible D gene is TRBD1 (6 bases). V dropped 5 bases and J dropped 3 bases, with 14 bases sitting between them. The CDR3 is 15 residues long. Per the germline V gene, CDR1 is SGHTA and CDR2 is FQGTGA. CDR3 region: CASSPTRGSGNTIYF. In DNA, the CDR3 is TGTGCCAGCAGCCCGACCAGGGGAAGTGGAAACACCATATATTTT.

The chain has TRBV6-5 and TRBJ2-7, with 7 bases fitting TRBD1. This CDR3 has 14 amino acids. After removal of 8 bases from V and 2 bases from J, the junction contained 9 bases not matched to a gene. Germline V lookup: CDR1 MNHEY, CDR2 SVGAGI. CDR3 DNA sequence: TGTGCCAGCGTACGGGACAGAGGGGCCTACGAGCAGTACTTC. Protein product: CASVRDRGAYEQYF.

V and J are TRBV6-2 or TRBV6-3 and TRBJ2-3; no definite D call. Trimming pared 5 bases from V and 1 base from J, leaving 16 bases between. CDR3 size: 16 residues. Looked up from germline, CDR1 is MNHEY and CDR2 is SVGEGT. CDR3 coding DNA: TGTGCCAGCAGTATGGCCGCGGTGCTCGGCACAGATACGCAGTATTTT. Its protein is CASSMAAVLGTDTQYF.

This chain connects TRBV5-8 to TRBJ1-5; 7 bases line up with TRBD1. V was clipped by 2 bases and J by 6 bases; unmatched bases: 2. CDR1 is SGHTS and CDR2 is YDEGEE in the germline V gene. The CDR3 has 13 residues. CDR3 sequence: CASSLQGIQPQHF. The CDR3 DNA reads as TGTGCCAGCAGCTTACAGGGGATTCAGCCCCAGCATTTT.

The chain uses TRBV5-1 and TRBJ2-3; D might be TRBD2 (6 bases). Trimming took 3 bases from V and 0 from J, leaving 8 bases between them. Germline CDR1 is SGHRS and CDR2 is YFSETQ. This CDR3 region has 14 residues. The CDR3 loop is CASSSGDSTDTQYF. The DNA of the CDR3 is TGCGCCAGCAGCTCGGGGGATAGCACAGATACGCAGTATTTT.

The chain couples TRBV18 to TRBJ1-5, with 7 bases identical to TRBD1. The CDR3 sequence is 15 residues long. With V trimmed by 6 bases and J by 0 bases, 5 bases remained unmatched. Germline CDR1 is KGHSH and CDR2 is LQKENI. CDR3 sequence (DNA): TGTGCCAGCTCTTCCGGGACAGATAGCAATCAGCCCCAGCATTTT. This encodes CASSSGTDSNQPQHF.

V is TRBV27 and J is TRBJ2-7; D might be TRBD2 (6 bases). CDR1 is MNHEY and CDR2 is SMNVEV in the germline V gene (reference sequence). V gave up 3 bases and J gave up 2 bases, with 8 bases separating them. This CDR3 has 13 residues. Here the CDR3 reads CASSFRRAYEQYF. The CDR3 region has the DNA TGTGCCAGCAGTTTTCGGAGGGCCTACGAGCAGTACTTC.

This clone was found once. The DNA for the CDR3 is TGTGCCAGCAGCTCAGGGACAGGGCGGGGGGAAGGCCAGTACTTC. It codes for CASSSGTGRGEGQYF. J is TRBJ2-5 and V is TRBV6-5, with D maybe TRBD1 (9 bases). The V and J ends lost 6 bases and 10 bases respectively, with 24 bases between them. The CDR3 is 15 amino acids. CDR1 is MNHEY, CDR2 SVGAGI, per germline.

This clone occurred once. CDR3 in DNA: TGTGCCAGCAGTATGACAGTCTACGAGCAGTACTTC. As protein: CASSMTVYEQYF. This rearrangement joins TRBV28 to TRBJ2-7; TRBD1 might be the D (5 bases). The CDR3 loop spans 12 amino acids. Trimming removed 5 bases at V and 3 bases at J, with 8 bases between. Germline V gene data show CDR1 as MDHEN and CDR2 as SYDVKM.

The chain carries TRBV7-3 and TRBJ1-1; D is uncertain. Germline V gene data show CDR1 as SGHTA and CDR2 as FQGTGA. This CDR3 comprises 13 residues. Trimming stripped 3 bases from V and 1 base from J, with 6 bases between. This CDR3 is CASSFDTNTEAFF. DNA of the CDR3: TGTGCCAGCAGCTTTGACACGAACACTGAAGCTTTCTTT.

The DNA of the CDR3 is TGCGCCAGCAGCTTATTTGTTATGAACACTGAAGCTTTCTTT. Translation: CASSLFVMNTEAFF. J is TRBJ1-1 and V is TRBV5-1; D is unclear. Per germline, CDR1 SGHRS and CDR2 YFSETQ. Between the trimmed V and J ends, which lost 2 bases and 0 bases, there was a span of 8 bases. CDR3 length equals 14 residues.

The CDR3 region has the DNA TGTGCCAGCAGCTCAGCAGCGGGTTCCACCGGGGAGCTGTTTTTT. Translating gives CASSSAAGSTGELFF. The genes are TRBV7-7 and TRBJ2-2; D is perhaps TRBD2 (6 bases). Per the germline V gene, CDR1 is SSHAT and CDR2 is FNYEAQ (reference sequence). The CDR3 is 15 residues long. V lost 4 bases to trimming and J lost 4 bases, with 13 bases between them.

This clone was seen a single time. The gene calls are TRBV7-3 and TRBJ1-5; unclear D gene. This CDR3 is 13 amino acids long. Trimming stripped 1 base from V and 5 bases from J, with 6 bases between. Germline lookup yields CDR1 SGHTA and CDR2 FQGTGA. For the CDR3, the DNA is TGTGCCAGCAGCTTAAGGCCCGATCAGCCCCAGCATTTT. As protein: CASSLRPDQPQHF.

The chain has TRBV3-1 (or the pseudogene TRBV3-2) and TRBJ1-1; 7 nucleotides align to TRBD1. This CDR3 has 15 residues. The germline V gene has CDR1 LGHDT and CDR2 YNNKEL (reference sequence). V was pared by 5 bases and J by 2 bases, with 8 bases of the junction left unmatched. The CDR3 protein is CASSSEGAGNTEAFF. The CDR3 nucleotides are TGTGCCAGCAGCTCCGAGGGGGCAGGAAACACTGAAGCTTTCTTT.

The chain uses TRBV7-2 and TRBJ2-2; TRBD1 is a possible D gene (6 bases). The V gene lost 5 bases and the J gene lost 4 bases, with 11 bases spanning the gap. CDR1 SGHTA and CDR2 FQGNSA come from the germline V gene. The CDR3 is 14 residues long. CDR3 region: CASSRGHSTGELFF. The CDR3 coding sequence is TGTGCCAGCAGCCGGGGACATTCCACCGGGGAGCTGTTTTTT.

The V and J genes are TRBV7-2 and TRBJ1-2; D not certain. Germline V gene lookup returns CDR1 SGHTA and CDR2 FQGNSA. V was clipped by 5 bases and J by 8 bases, with 18 bases between them. This CDR3 region has 14 residues. This CDR3 is CASSIRHPDRGYTF. The DNA of the CDR3 is TGTGCCAGCAGCATCCGACACCCCGATCGGGGCTACACCTTC.

V is TRBV6-5 and J is TRBJ1-1, with 8 bases lining up with TRBD1. Germline-derived CDR1 and CDR2 are MNHEY and SVGAGI. The CDR3 sequence is 14 residues long. Trimming removed 3 bases from V and 6 bases from J; junction bases left unmatched: 6. CDR3 loop: CASSYLPRGPEAFF. Written as DNA, the CDR3 is TGTGCCAGCAGTTATCTTCCCAGGGGGCCTGAAGCTTTCTTT.

The chain couples TRBV7-9 to TRBJ1-2, with a tentative D call TRBD1 (5 bases). The germline CDR1 and CDR2 sequences are SEHNR and FQNEAQ (reference sequence). The germline V and J ends were trimmed by 1 base and 8 bases, with 11 bases remaining between them. The CDR3 is made up of 13 amino acids. CDR3 nucleotide sequence: TGTGCCAGCAGCTTAGAACAGGCGAGGGGCTACACCTTC. Its protein is CASSLEQARGYTF.

There are many counts of this clone. J is TRBJ2-3 and V is TRBV9; tentative D call: TRBD2 (5 bases). The CDR3 sequence is 13 residues long. The V gene's germline CDR1 is SGDLS and CDR2 YYNGEE. Between the trimmed V and J ends, which lost 3 bases and 12 bases, there was a span of 17 bases. CDR3 bases: TGTGCCAGCAGCGGGGCCGGGGAAGATAGACAGTATTTT. This codes for CASSGAGEDRQYF.

The chain has TRBV19 and TRBJ2-5; D is perhaps TRBD2 (6 bases). Germline CDR1 and CDR2: LNHDA and SQIVND (reference sequence). There are 14 residues in the CDR3. V lost 3 bases and J 3 bases, leaving 11 bases between the germline ends. This CDR3 is CASSMGGREETQYF. The CDR3 DNA is TGTGCCAGTAGTATGGGAGGCAGAGAAGAGACCCAGTACTTC.